This TCR beta chain stems from a study of blood T cell repertoires in COVID-19. The wider study: Donors in the United States, Italy and Spain gave samples during acute or convalescent COVID-19. Sources were T cells, B-cell-depleted T cells, or PBMCs; the material itself was cDNA or gDNA.

How the authors handled the data: From reference gene primer amplification, estimates of nucleated cell counts were derived. Sequencing used immunoSEQ multiplex PCR; TCRdb keeps in-frame clones, though not all of them. That table gives V, J and clone size, and the DNA gave D and trimming. Here the sample spans roughly 330,000 clones, around nine tenths being singletons. In its sample, this clone was seen once. The CDR3 runs to 15 residues. Germline values: CDR1 SGDLS, CDR2 YYNGEE. V gave up 0 bases and J gave up 4 bases; unmatched junction bases: 1. V usage is TRBV9 and J usage is TRBJ1-6, with TRBD1 matching over 7 bases. This sequence was found in a man aged 30-40 years who had recovered from COVID-19. Sequenced: PBMCs or T cells enriched from blood (not recorded which). DNA for the CDR3: TGTGCCAGCAGCGTAGAGGACAGGTATAATTCACCCCTCCACTTT. Protein sequence: CASSVEDRYNSPLHF.